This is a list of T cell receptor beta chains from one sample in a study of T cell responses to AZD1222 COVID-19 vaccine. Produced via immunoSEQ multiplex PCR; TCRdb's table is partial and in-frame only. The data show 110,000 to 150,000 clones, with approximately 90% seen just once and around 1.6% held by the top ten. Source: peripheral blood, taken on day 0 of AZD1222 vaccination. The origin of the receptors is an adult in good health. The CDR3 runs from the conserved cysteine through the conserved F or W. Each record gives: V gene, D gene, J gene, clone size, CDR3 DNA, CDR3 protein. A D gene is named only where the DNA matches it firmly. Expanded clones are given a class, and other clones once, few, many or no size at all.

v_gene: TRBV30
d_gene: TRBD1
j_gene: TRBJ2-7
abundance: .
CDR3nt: TGTGCCTGGAGCCCACACAGGGGAACCTACGAGCAGTACTTC
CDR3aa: CAWSPHRGTYEQYF

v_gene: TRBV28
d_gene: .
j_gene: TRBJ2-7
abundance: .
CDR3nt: TGTGCCAGCAGCCCTACGTGGGGGGTGGGATACGAGCAGTACTTC
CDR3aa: CASSPTWGVGYEQYF

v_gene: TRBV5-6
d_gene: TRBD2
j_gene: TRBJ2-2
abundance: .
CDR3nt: TGTGCCAGCAGCTTGGGGACTAGCACCGGGGAGCTGTTTTTT
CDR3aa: CASSLGTSTGELFF

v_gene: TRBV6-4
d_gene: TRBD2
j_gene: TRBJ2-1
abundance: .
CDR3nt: TGTGCCAGCAGTGACTCTAGCGGGGGGGCCAATGAGCAGTTCTTC
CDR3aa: CASSDSSGGANEQFF

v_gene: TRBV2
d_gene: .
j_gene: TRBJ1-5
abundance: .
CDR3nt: TGTGCCAGCAGCCAACACCTCAATCAGCCCCAGCATTTT
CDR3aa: CASSQHLNQPQHF

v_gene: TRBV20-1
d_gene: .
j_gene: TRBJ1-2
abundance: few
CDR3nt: TGCAGTGCTAGCTGGCCGCACCCCTTC
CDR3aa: CSASWPHPF

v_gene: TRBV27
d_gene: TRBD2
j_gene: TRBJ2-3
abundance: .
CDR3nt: TGTGCCAGCAGACCACTAGCGGGGAGCACAGATACGCAGTATTTT
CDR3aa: CASRPLAGSTDTQYF

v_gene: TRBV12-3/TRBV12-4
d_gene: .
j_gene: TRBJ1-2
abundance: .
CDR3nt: TGTGCCAGCAGTTTTTTGTACTATGGCTACACCTTC
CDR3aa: CASSFLYYGYTF

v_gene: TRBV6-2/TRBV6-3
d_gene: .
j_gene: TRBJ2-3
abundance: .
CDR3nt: TGTGCCAGCAGTCTCCTAGGACTGCGGAGGGATACGCAGTATTTT
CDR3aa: CASSLLGLRRDTQYF

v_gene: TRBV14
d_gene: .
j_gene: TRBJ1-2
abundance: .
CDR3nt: TGTGCCAGCAGCCAAAATCAGGGCGGGTTCTATGGCTACACCTTC
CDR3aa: CASSQNQGGFYGYTF

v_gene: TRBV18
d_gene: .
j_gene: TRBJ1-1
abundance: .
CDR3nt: TGTGCCAGCTCACCACCAGGAAGGGTTAACACTGAAGCTTTCTTT
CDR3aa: CASSPPGRVNTEAFF

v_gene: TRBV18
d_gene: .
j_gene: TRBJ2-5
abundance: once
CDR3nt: TGTGCCAGCTCACCGGTACACAATCAAGAGACCCAGTACTTC
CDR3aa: CASSPVHNQETQYF

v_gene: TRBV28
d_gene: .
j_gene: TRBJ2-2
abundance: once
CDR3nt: TGTGCCAGCAGTTTTCCCCTAGGGGCGCGCACCGGGGAGCTGTTTTTT
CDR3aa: CASSFPLGARTGELFF

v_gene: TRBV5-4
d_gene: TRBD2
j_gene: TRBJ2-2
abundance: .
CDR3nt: TGTGCCAGCAAGTCGTTCGGACTAGGAAGGACCGGGGAGCTGTTTTTT
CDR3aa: CASKSFGLGRTGELFF

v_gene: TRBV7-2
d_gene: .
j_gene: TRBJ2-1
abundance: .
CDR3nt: TGTGCCAGCAGCTTAATAGGCGCCATCTACAATGAGCAGTTCTTC
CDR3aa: CASSLIGAIYNEQFF

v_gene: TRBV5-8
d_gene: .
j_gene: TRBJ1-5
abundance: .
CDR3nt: TGTGCCAGCAGCTTGAGAGGGGTTCAGCCCCAGCATTTT
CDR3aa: CASSLRGVQPQHF